The 8 T cell receptor beta chains below all came from one sample that was sequenced in a study of T cells in Graves' hyperthyroidism and ophthalmopathy. TCR beta CDR3 regions were amplified from RNA transcripts. HTBI primers were used for first-round RT-PCR of the TCR CDR3. TCRdb used MiXCR to reprocess the multiplex PCR reads, holding one entry per CDR3 protein. The sample has hundreds of thousands of distinct CDR3 sequences, nearly 45% seen once. The sample consisted of peripheral blood or thyroid tissue (not recorded which). All receptors derive from an adult man with Graves' disease, either hyperthyroidism or ophthalmopathy (not recorded which).

This clonotype was seen a few times. The gene calls are TRBV7-9 and TRBJ1-1; D might be TRBD1 (5 bases). This CDR3 has 13 amino acids. V lost 6 bases, J lost 4 bases, and 12 bases lay in between. Germline V gene sequence: CDR1 SEHNR, CDR2 FQNEAQ (reference sequence). In DNA form, the CDR3 reads TGTGCCAGCAGGGGGGAGGCGGTCACTGAAGCTTTCTTT. Translated: CASRGEAVTEAFF.

V gene TRBV6-1 combines with J gene TRBJ1-3; D unclear. The CDR3 is 13 amino acids. Between the trimmed V and J ends, which lost 6 bases and 3 bases, there was a span of 9 bases. CDR1 and CDR2 from the germline V gene are MNHNS and SASEGT. CDR3 sequence: CASSTNLGNTIYF. CDR3 in DNA: TGTGCCAGCAGCACCAACCTTGGAAACACCATATATTTT.

The chain is built from TRBV7-9 and TRBJ1-2, with 8 nucleotides matching TRBD1. From germline, CDR1 is SEHNR and CDR2 FQNEAQ (reference sequence). This CDR3 has 15 amino acids. V lost 5 bases, J lost 4 bases, and 9 bases stayed unmatched. The CDR3 nucleotides read TGTGCCAGCAGCCTCGGACAGGGAGAGTTCTATGGCTACACCTTC. Protein: CASSLGQGEFYGYTF.

J is TRBJ2-5 and V is TRBV9; a weak D match, TRBD1 (6 bases). CDR1 SGDLS and CDR2 YYNGEE come from the germline V gene. Trimming pared 3 bases from V and 2 bases from J, leaving 20 bases between. This CDR3 spans 17 amino acids. CDR3: CASSAPVGTLLQETQYF. The CDR3 DNA is TGTGCCAGCAGCGCACCGGTCGGGACATTATTGCAAGAGACCCAGTACTTC.

The chain recombines TRBV29-1 with TRBJ2-2; possible D gene TRBD1, 5 bases. The CDR3 totals 15 residues. Germline V gives CDR1 SQVTM, CDR2 ANQGSEA. V was clipped by 4 bases and J by 7 bases, with 19 bases between them. CDR3 amino acids: CSVGSQGPMGGELFF. CDR3 sequence (DNA): TGCAGCGTTGGCAGCCAGGGCCCCATGGGCGGGGAGCTGTTTTTT.

In this sample, this clonotype turned up many times. The CDR3, as DNA: TGCAGCGTTGAAGACAGCACTCACTCCTACGAGCAGTACTTC. Its protein is CSVEDSTHSYEQYF. This sequence joins TRBV29-1 and TRBJ2-7; no clear D gene. This CDR3 has 14 residues. V was pared by 0 bases and J by 0 bases, with 9 bases between. Germline V gene data show CDR1 as SQVTM and CDR2 as ANQGSEA.

The V call is TRBV9, the J call TRBJ1-5; 7 nucleotides match TRBD1. From germline, CDR1 is SGDLS and CDR2 YYNGEE. The CDR3 runs 15 residues. V gave up 4 bases and J gave up 2 bases; unmatched junction bases: 6. Here the CDR3 DNA reads TGTGCCAGCAGCCAAGGGGACAGAGGCAATCAGCCCCAGCATTTT. Its protein product is CASSQGDRGNQPQHF.

The V call is TRBV12-3 or TRBV12-4, the J call TRBJ1-1, with unresolved D. Trimming left V 6 bases short and J 5 bases short, with 10 bases between. CDR3 length: 12 residues. The DNA for the CDR3 is TGTGCCAGCAGCCCTTACATGACTGAAGCTTTCTTT. This translates into CASSPYMTEAFF.